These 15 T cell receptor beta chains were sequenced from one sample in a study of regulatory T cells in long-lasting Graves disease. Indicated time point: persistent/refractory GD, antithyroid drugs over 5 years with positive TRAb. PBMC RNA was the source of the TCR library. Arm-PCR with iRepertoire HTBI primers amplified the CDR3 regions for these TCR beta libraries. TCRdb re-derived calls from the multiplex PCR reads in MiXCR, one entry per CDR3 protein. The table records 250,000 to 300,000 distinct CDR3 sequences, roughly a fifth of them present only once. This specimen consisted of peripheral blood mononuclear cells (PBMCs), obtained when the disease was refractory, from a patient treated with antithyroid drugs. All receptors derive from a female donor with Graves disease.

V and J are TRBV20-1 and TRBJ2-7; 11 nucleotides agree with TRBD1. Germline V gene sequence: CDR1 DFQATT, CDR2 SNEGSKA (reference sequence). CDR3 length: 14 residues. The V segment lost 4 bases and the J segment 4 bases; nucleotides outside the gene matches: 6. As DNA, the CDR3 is TGCAGTGCTATAAGGACAGGGGGCAGGTACGAGCAGTACTTC. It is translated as CSAIRTGGRYEQYF.

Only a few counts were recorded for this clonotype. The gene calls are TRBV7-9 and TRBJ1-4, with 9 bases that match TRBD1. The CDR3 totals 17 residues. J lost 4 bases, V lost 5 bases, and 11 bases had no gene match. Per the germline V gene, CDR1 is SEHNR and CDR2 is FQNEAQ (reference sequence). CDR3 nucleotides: TGTGCCAGCAGCCCGGGACAGGGAGGGTCTAATAATGAAAAACTGTTTTTT. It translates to CASSPGQGGSNNEKLFF.

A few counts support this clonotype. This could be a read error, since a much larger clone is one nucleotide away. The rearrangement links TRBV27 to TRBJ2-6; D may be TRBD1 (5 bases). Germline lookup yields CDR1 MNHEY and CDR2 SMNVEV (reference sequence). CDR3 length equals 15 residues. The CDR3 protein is CACSPGNSGANVLTF. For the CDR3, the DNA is TGTGCCTGCAGTCCAGGGAACTCTGGGGCCAACGTCCTGACTTTC.

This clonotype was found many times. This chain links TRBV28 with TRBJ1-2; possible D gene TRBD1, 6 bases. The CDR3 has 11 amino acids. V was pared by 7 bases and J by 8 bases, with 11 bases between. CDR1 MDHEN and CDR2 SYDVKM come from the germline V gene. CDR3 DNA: TGTGCCAGCAAGGGGGGTGACGGCTACACCTTC. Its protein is CASKGGDGYTF.

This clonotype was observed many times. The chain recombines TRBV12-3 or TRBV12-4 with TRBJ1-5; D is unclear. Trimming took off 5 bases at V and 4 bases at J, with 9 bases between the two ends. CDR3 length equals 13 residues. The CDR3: CASSQQRNQPQHF. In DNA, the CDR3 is TGTGCCAGCAGTCAACAGCGTAATCAGCCCCAGCATTTT.

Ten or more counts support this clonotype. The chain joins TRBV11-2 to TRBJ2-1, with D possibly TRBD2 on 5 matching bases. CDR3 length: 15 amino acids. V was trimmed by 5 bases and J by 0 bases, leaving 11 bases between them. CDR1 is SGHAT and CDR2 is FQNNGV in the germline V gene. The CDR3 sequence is CASSTETISYNEQFF. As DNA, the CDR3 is TGTGCCAGCAGCACTGAGACTATCTCCTACAATGAGCAGTTCTTC.

The chain's CDR3 is CASSRDPSWETQYF. The CDR3 nucleotides are TGTGCCAGTAGCCGGGACCCCTCGTGGGAGACCCAGTACTTC. J is TRBJ2-5 and V is TRBV19, with D perhaps TRBD1 or TRBD2 (5 bases each). Trimming stripped 6 bases from V and 5 bases from J, with 16 bases between. CDR1 LNHDA and CDR2 SQIVND come from the germline V gene (reference sequence). The CDR3 covers 14 residues. Combining the CDR3 with reference TRBV19 and TRBJ2-5 gives the whole variable domain DGGITQSPKYLFRKEGQNVTLSCEQNLNHDAMYWYRQDPGQGLRLIYYSQIVNDFQKGDIAEGYSVSREKKESFPLTVTSAQKNPTAFYLCASSRDPSWETQYFGPGTRLLVL.

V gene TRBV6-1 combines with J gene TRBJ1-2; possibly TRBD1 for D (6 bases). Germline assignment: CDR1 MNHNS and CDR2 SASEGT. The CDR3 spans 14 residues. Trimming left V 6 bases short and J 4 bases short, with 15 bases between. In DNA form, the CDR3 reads TGTGCCAGCAGCCTACGACAGGAAACCTATGGCTACACCTTC. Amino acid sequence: CASSLRQETYGYTF.

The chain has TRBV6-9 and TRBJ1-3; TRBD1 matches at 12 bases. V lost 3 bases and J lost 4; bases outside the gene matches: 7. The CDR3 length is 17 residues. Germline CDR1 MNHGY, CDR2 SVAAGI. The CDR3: CASSYTTGTGGGNTIYF. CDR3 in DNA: TGTGCCAGCAGTTACACTACCGGGACAGGGGGCGGAAACACCATATATTTT.

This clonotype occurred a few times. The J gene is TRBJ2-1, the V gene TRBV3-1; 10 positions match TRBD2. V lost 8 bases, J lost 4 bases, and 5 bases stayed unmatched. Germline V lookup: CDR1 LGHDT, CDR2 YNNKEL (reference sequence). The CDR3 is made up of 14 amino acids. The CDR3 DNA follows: TGTGCCAGCGGGCGGACTAGCGGATACAATGAGCAGTTCTTC. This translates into CASGRTSGYNEQFF.

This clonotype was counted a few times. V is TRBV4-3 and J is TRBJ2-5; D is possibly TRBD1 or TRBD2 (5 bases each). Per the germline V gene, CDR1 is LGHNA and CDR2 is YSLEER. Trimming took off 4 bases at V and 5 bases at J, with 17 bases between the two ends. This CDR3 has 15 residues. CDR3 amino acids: CASSPLIRGGETQYF. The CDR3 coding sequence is TGCGCCAGCAGCCCCCTAATCCGGGGCGGGGAGACCCAGTACTTC.

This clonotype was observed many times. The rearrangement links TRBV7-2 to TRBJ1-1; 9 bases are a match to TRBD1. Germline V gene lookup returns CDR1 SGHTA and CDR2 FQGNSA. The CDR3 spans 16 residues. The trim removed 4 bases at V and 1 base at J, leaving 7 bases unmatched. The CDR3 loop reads CASSSTGGPGNTEAFF. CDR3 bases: TGTGCCAGCAGCTCCACAGGGGGCCCGGGGAACACTGAAGCTTTCTTT.

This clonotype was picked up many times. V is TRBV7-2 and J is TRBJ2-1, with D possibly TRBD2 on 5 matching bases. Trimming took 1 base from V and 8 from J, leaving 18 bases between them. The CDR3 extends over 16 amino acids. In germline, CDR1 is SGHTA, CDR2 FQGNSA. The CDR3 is CASSLEERTFGDEQFF. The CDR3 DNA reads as TGTGCCAGCAGCTTAGAGGAGCGGACTTTTGGTGATGAGCAGTTCTTC.

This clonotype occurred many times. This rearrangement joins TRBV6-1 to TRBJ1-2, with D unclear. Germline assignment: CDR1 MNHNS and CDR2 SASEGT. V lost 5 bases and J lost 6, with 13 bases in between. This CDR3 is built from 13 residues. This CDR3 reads CASSTFGRDGYTF. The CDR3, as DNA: TGTGCCAGCAGTACCTTTGGGCGCGATGGCTACACCTTC.

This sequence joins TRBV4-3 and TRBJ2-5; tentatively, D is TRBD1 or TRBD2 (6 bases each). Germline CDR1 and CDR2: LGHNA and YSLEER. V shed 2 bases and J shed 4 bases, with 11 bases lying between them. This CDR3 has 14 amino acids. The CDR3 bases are TGCGCCAGCAGCCAATTGAAGGGGGGAGAGACCCAGTACTTC. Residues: CASSQLKGGETQYF.